Presented here are 20 T cell receptor beta chains from one specimen sequenced in a study of shared clonotypes between healthy human individuals. CD45RO-negative CD8 cells positively selected for CCR7 made up the naive population, which excluded terminally differentiated effector memory CD45RA+ cells. Using immunoSEQ multiplex PCR, the repertoire was profiled, and TCRdb retains in-frame clones only, with some absent. The sample contains about 680,000 clones, 90% to 95% of which appear only once. The material sequenced was naive CD8+ T cells sorted from blood. Receptors were obtained from a man aged 30-40 years in good health.

The V gene is TRBV7-2, the J gene TRBJ2-1; D not resolved. V gave up 1 base and J gave up 0 bases, with 7 bases separating them. The CDR3 covers 15 residues. Germline V lookup: CDR1 SGHTA, CDR2 FQGNSA. The CDR3, as DNA: TGTGCCAGCAGCTTAGACCCTAGCTCCTACAATGAGCAGTTCTTC. Translation: CASSLDPSSYNEQFF. The full variable domain, in which reference TRBV7-2 and TRBJ2-1 provide the parts outside the CDR3, is GAGVSQSPSNKVTEKGKDVELRCDPISGHTALYWYRQSLGQGLEFLIYFQGNSAPDKSGLPSDRFSAERTGGSVSTLTIQRTQQEDSAVYLCASSLDPSSYNEQFFGPGTRLTVL.

This chain's CDR3 is CATWWDRKAGSYNEQFF. The CDR3 nucleotides are TGTGCCACCTGGTGGGACAGGAAGGCTGGCTCCTACAATGAGCAGTTCTTC. V and J are TRBV2 and TRBJ2-1, with 8 bases fitting TRBD1. The germline V gene has CDR1 SNHLY and CDR2 FYNNEI. The V segment lost 10 bases and the J segment 0 bases; nucleotides outside the gene matches: 14. CDR3 length: 17 residues.

The chain couples TRBV9 to TRBJ1-5, with 9 positions matching TRBD1. Germline lookup yields CDR1 SGDLS and CDR2 YYNGEE. J gave up 6 bases and V 4 bases, and 11 bases lay outside the gene matches. The CDR3 totals 16 residues. The CDR3 coding sequence is TGTGCCAGCAGCCTCCGGGACAGGGAGAACCGTCAGCCCCAGCATTTT. Its protein is CASSLRDRENRQPQHF.

The chain has TRBV28 and TRBJ2-2, with D maybe TRBD2 (6 bases). V dropped 8 bases and J dropped 5 bases, with 15 bases sitting between them. Germline values: CDR1 MDHEN, CDR2 SYDVKM. The CDR3 extends over 14 amino acids. CDR3 region: CASLGGIGTGELFF. As DNA, the CDR3 is TGTGCCAGCTTGGGCGGGATCGGTACCGGGGAGCTGTTTTTT.

The V and J genes are TRBV9 and TRBJ2-1; D gene unclear. This CDR3 contains 12 residues. V lost 4 bases, J lost 4 bases, and 6 bases lay in between. Germline CDR1 SGDLS, CDR2 YYNGEE. CDR3 in DNA: TGTGCCAGCAGCAGACCTTACAATGAGCAGTTCTTC. The encoded protein is CASSRPYNEQFF.

The V and J genes are TRBV10-1 and TRBJ2-6; D is unresolved. The V end lost 5 bases, the J end lost 5 bases, and 22 bases lay between the germline ends. The germline V gene has CDR1 WNHNN and CDR2 SYGVQD (reference sequence). This CDR3 has 18 amino acids. This chain's CDR3 is CASSSSPIAQSRANVLTF. Here the CDR3 DNA reads TGCGCCAGCAGTTCCAGTCCAATCGCACAAAGTCGGGCCAACGTCCTGACTTTC.

V usage is TRBV15 and J usage is TRBJ2-1, with TRBD1 matching over 9 bases. Germline V gives CDR1 LNHNV, CDR2 YYDKDF (reference sequence). The CDR3 length is 15 residues. V shed 5 bases and J 2 bases; nucleotides not matched to a gene: 4. CDR3 DNA: TGTGCCACCAGCCGCAGGGACAGGGCCTACAATGAGCAGTTCTTC. As protein: CATSRRDRAYNEQFF.

V usage is TRBV2 and J usage is TRBJ2-3, with a possible D match to TRBD2 (6 bases). Deletions cut 5 bases from V and 2 bases from J, with 38 bases between. Germline CDR1 reads SNHLY; CDR2 reads FYNNEI. The CDR3 consists of 23 residues. CDR3 sequence reads: CASSFPPQFGGEGVWGPTDTQYF. CDR3 nucleotide sequence: TGTGCCAGCAGTTTTCCGCCCCAGTTCGGCGGGGAAGGGGTGTGGGGACCCACAGATACGCAGTATTTT.

In DNA, the CDR3 is TGTGCCAGCAGTTATACAGGGAACACTGAAGCTTTCTTT. Amino acid sequence: CASSYTGNTEAFF. The chain couples TRBV28 to TRBJ1-1; D possibly corresponds to TRBD1 (5 bases). The CDR3 runs 13 residues. Germline loops: CDR1 MDHEN, CDR2 SYDVKM. V lost 4 bases, J lost 1 base, and 7 bases lay in between.

The rearrangement joins TRBV19 to TRBJ2-7; D is ambiguous. CDR1 and CDR2 (germline): LNHDA, SQIVND (reference sequence). V lost 3 bases and J 4 bases, leaving 13 bases between the germline ends. CDR3 length: 14 amino acids. The CDR3 loop reads CASSIRDNHYEQYF. For the CDR3, the DNA is TGTGCCAGTAGTATCCGAGACAATCATTACGAGCAGTACTTC.

The V call is TRBV10-1, the J call TRBJ2-4; D might be TRBD2 (5 bases). Germline V gives CDR1 WNHNN, CDR2 SYGVQD (reference sequence). CDR3 length equals 16 residues. V was cut by 0 bases and J by 5 bases, with 14 bases left in between. DNA for the CDR3: TGCGCCAGCAGTGAGTCGGTACGGGAACAAGAAAACATTCAGTACTTC. As protein: CASSESVREQENIQYF.

This chain uses TRBV4-1 with TRBJ2-7, with D possibly being TRBD2 (6 bases). The CDR3 has 15 amino acids. Germline CDR1 is MGHRA and CDR2 is YSYEKL. Trimming removed 4 bases from V and 0 bases from J, with 13 bases in between. CDR3: CASSPKDGSSYEQYF. CDR3 bases: TGCGCCAGCAGCCCAAAGGACGGGAGCTCCTACGAGCAGTACTTC.

This chain uses TRBV19 with TRBJ1-5, with 8 nucleotides matching TRBD1. The CDR3 is made up of 17 amino acids. Losses at the gene ends were 7 bases for V and 1 base for J; bases not matched to a gene: 12. CDR1 LNHDA and CDR2 SQIVND come from the germline V gene (reference sequence). CDR3 residues: CASILSSTGASNQPQHF. The CDR3 DNA reads as TGTGCCAGTATCTTGAGCTCGACAGGGGCCAGCAATCAGCCCCAGCATTTT.

This chain joins TRBV27 and TRBJ2-1; the match to TRBD1 covers 10 bases. V was clipped by 0 bases and J by 6 bases; unmatched bases: 11. This CDR3 contains 18 residues. Germline CDR1 reads MNHEY; CDR2 reads SMNVEV (reference sequence). The CDR3 bases are TGTGCCAGCAGTTTATCTACCGCCGACAGGGGGCCTTTCAATGAGCAGTTCTTC. Amino acids: CASSLSTADRGPFNEQFF.

The genes are TRBV7-3 and TRBJ2-1; TRBD1 agrees at 10 bases. The CDR3 consists of 17 residues. Germline trimming cut 3 bases from V and 7 bases from J; bases unmatched to any gene: 12. CDR1 and CDR2 (germline): SGHTA, FQGTGA. This CDR3 reads CASSLEPGQGKWNEQFF. The CDR3, as DNA: TGTGCCAGCAGCTTGGAACCGGGACAGGGGAAGTGGAATGAGCAGTTCTTC.

The gene calls are TRBV7-3 and TRBJ2-1; 8 nucleotides agree with TRBD2. The length of the CDR3 is 20 residues. The germline V gene has CDR1 SGHTA and CDR2 FQGTGA. Trimming took 1 base from V and 2 from J; bases not matched to a gene: 16. CDR3 amino acids: CASSLIAPAGGPPPYNEQFF. For the CDR3, the DNA is TGTGCCAGCAGCTTAATAGCTCCGGCGGGAGGTCCCCCCCCCTACAATGAGCAGTTCTTC. Full variable domain (missing parts from reference TRBV7-3 and TRBJ2-1): GAGVSQTPSNKVTEKGKYVELRCDPISGHTALYWYRQSLGQGPEFLIYFQGTGAADDSGLPNDRFFAVRPEGSVSTLKIQRTERGDSAVYLCASSLIAPAGGPPPYNEQFFGPGTRLTVL.

The CDR3 coding sequence is TGTGCCAGCAGTTTCGGCGGGAGTAAGTACTTC. This gives the protein CASSFGGSKYF. The chain joins TRBV27 to TRBJ2-7, with TRBD2 identical over 7 bases. Looked up from germline, CDR1 is MNHEY and CDR2 is SMNVEV (reference sequence). V lost 3 bases and J lost 11; bases outside the gene matches: 4. The CDR3 contains 11 residues.

The rearrangement joins TRBV11-2 to TRBJ2-7, with D unresolved. Germline V gives CDR1 SGHAT, CDR2 FQNNGV. The CDR3 has 12 residues. The V gene lost 5 bases and the J gene lost 4 bases, with 9 bases spanning the gap. Written as DNA, the CDR3 is TGTGCCAGCAGCCTCCTTGGGTACGAGCAGTACTTC. Its protein product is CASSLLGYEQYF.

This chain uses TRBV7-2 with TRBJ2-7; 9 bases match TRBD2. V lost 2 bases and J lost 0; bases outside the gene matches: 5. CDR1 is SGHTA and CDR2 is FQGNSA in the germline V gene. The CDR3 contains 16 residues. The CDR3 DNA follows: TGTGCCAGCAGCTTACTTAGCGGGAGTAGCTCCTACGAGCAGTACTTC. Translation gives CASSLLSGSSSYEQYF. The variable domain in full, completed from reference TRBV7-2 and TRBJ2-7, reads GAGVSQSPSNKVTEKGKDVELRCDPISGHTALYWYRQSLGQGLEFLIYFQGNSAPDKSGLPSDRFSAERTGGSVSTLTIQRTQQEDSAVYLCASSLLSGSSSYEQYFGPGTRLTVT.

V usage is TRBV5-8 and J usage is TRBJ2-1, with 8 bases identical to TRBD2. This CDR3 comprises 15 residues. V was clipped by 1 base and J by 9 bases; unmatched bases: 9. Germline V lookup: CDR1 SGHTS, CDR2 YDEGEE. Here the CDR3 reads CASSLSSTSAGEQFF. The CDR3 bases are TGTGCCAGCAGCTTGAGCTCGACTAGCGCTGGTGAGCAGTTCTTC.